This T cell receptor beta chain was recovered during a study of blood T cell repertoires in COVID-19. Across the study: Samples came from the United States, Italy and Spain, spanning acute and convalescent COVID-19.

As originally analysed: Nucleated cell counts were estimated from reference gene primer amplification. This table comes from immunoSEQ multiplex PCR, and its TCRdb copy is limited to in-frame clones, with some not included. V and J calls and clone size come straight from that table; D and trimming were deduced from the DNA. The sample has around 400,000 clones; roughly 86% are singletons. The specimen was peripheral blood. This sequence was found in a woman aged 55 to 70 with COVID-19, enrolled during active disease.

The CDR3 bases are TGTGCCAGCAGTACACTCGTGTGGGGCAGCAATCAGCCCCAGCATTTT. It encodes CASSTLVWGSNQPQHF. J is TRBJ1-5 and V is TRBV28; D is perhaps TRBD1 (5 bases). V lost 5 bases and J 1 base, leaving 15 bases between the germline ends. Germline CDR1 reads MDHEN; CDR2 reads SYDVKM. This CDR3 has 16 residues. The entire variable domain, with the rest obtained from reference TRBV28 and TRBJ1-5, is as follows: DVKVTQSSRYLVKRTGEKVFLECVQDMDHENMFWYRQDPGLGLRLIYFSYDVKMKEKGDIPEGYSVSREKKERFSLILESASTNQTSMYLCASSTLVWGSNQPQHFGDGTRLSIL.